These 23 T cell receptor beta chains share one sample of origin, sequenced in a study of T-cell reconstitution after alpha-beta-depleted transplantation in children. This sample's TCRbeta library carried unique molecular identifier barcodes. TCRdb passed the PCR reads through MiXCR, listing each CDR3 protein once. This table has approximately 340,000 distinct CDR3 sequences, about 9.3% appearing once. Sequenced here: PBMCs from the stem cell graft donor, sampled from the stem cell graft. Source of these receptors: a human donor who donated a stem cell graft to a child with acute lymphoblastic leukemia.

In this sample, this clonotype turned up a few times. The chain carries TRBV7-9 and TRBJ2-7; D may be TRBD1 (5 bases). CDR1 is SEHNR and CDR2 is FQNEAQ in the germline V gene (reference sequence). The length of the CDR3 is 13 residues. V lost 1 base and J 2 bases, leaving 6 bases between the germline ends. The CDR3 is CASSLGQPYEQYF. Written as DNA, the CDR3 is TGTGCCAGCAGCTTAGGACAGCCCTACGAGCAGTACTTC. The variable domain in full, with the rest retrieved from reference TRBV7-9 and TRBJ2-7, is DTGVSQNPRHKITKRGQNVTFRCDPISEHNRLYWYRQTLGQGPEFLTYFQNEAQLEKSRLLSDRFSAERPKGSFSTLEIQRTEQGDSAMYLCASSLGQPYEQYFGPGTRLTVT.

This clonotype appeared a few times. The CDR3 here is CSVEGSEAYNEQFF. The CDR3 DNA sequence: TGCAGCGTTGAAGGCAGTGAGGCCTACAATGAGCAGTTCTTC. The gene calls are TRBV29-1 and TRBJ2-1; D gene uncertain. This CDR3 region has 14 residues. The germline V gene has CDR1 SQVTM and CDR2 ANQGSEA. The ends were cut back, 1 base at V and 2 bases at J, with 9 bases in the middle.

This clonotype turned up a few times. This chain's CDR3 is CSARDRASSGNTIYF. The CDR3 region has the DNA TGCAGTGCTAGGGATCGGGCGAGCTCTGGAAACACCATATATTTT. The J gene is TRBJ1-3, the V gene TRBV20-1; the D is unclear. The CDR3 consists of 15 residues. Germline CDR1 and CDR2: DFQATT and SNEGSKA (reference sequence). V lost 3 bases and J lost 0, with 12 bases in between.

The V and J genes are TRBV24-1 and TRBJ2-7; TRBD1 agrees at 9 bases. Per the germline V gene, CDR1 is KGHDR and CDR2 is SFDVKD. The CDR3 contains 12 residues. With V trimmed by 9 bases and J by 1 base, 0 bases remained unmatched. The CDR3: CATGTGSYEQYF. The CDR3 DNA sequence: TGTGCCACCGGGACAGGGTCCTACGAGCAGTACTTC.

This clonotype was detected only a few times. The chain carries TRBV3-1 and TRBJ2-3, with 10 bases matching TRBD2. CDR3 length: 16 amino acids. V dropped 4 bases and J dropped 3; count of bases not matched to a gene: 7. Germline CDR1 reads LGHDT; CDR2 reads YNNKEL (reference sequence). CDR3 sequence: CASSPGLAERTDTQYF. The CDR3 nucleotides read TGTGCCAGCAGCCCCGGACTAGCGGAGCGAACAGATACGCAGTATTTT.

This clonotype was detected only a few times. V and J are TRBV20-1 and TRBJ1-2, with 7 nucleotides matching TRBD1. This CDR3 spans 15 amino acids. CDR1 is DFQATT and CDR2 is SNEGSKA in the germline V gene (reference sequence). Germline trimming cut 0 bases from V and 4 bases from J; bases unmatched to any gene: 8. CDR3: CSARDPGTDPYGYTF. The CDR3, as DNA: TGCAGTGCTAGAGACCCGGGGACAGACCCCTATGGCTACACCTTC.

The sample holds a few counts of this clonotype. The chain uses TRBV5-1 and TRBJ1-2; unclear D gene. This CDR3 is built from 16 residues. Germline V gene lookup returns CDR1 SGHRS and CDR2 YFSETQ. V was pared by 0 bases and J by 2 bases, with 14 bases between. The CDR3 DNA follows: TGCGCCAGCAGCTTGGCAGGTCGGGAGGCAAACTATGGCTACACCTTC. It codes for CASSLAGREANYGYTF.

The J gene is TRBJ2-5, the V gene TRBV4-1, with no clear D. The CDR3 has 13 residues. The germline gives CDR1 MGHRA, CDR2 YSYEKL. Trimming took 1 base from V and 4 from J, leaving 7 bases between them. Here the CDR3 DNA reads TGCGCCAGCAGCCAAGTGGCGAGAGAGACCCAGTACTTC. Residues: CASSQVARETQYF.

This clonotype was found a few times. V usage is TRBV6-5 and J usage is TRBJ1-2; perhaps TRBD1 as D (5 bases). Deletions cut 6 bases from V and 2 bases from J, with 19 bases between. The CDR3 runs to 16 residues. Germline V gene lookup returns CDR1 MNHEY and CDR2 SVGAGI. In DNA form, the CDR3 reads TGTGCCAGCAGGCCTCCTCGGGGCGAAGAAAACTATGGCTACACCTTC. Translation gives CASRPPRGEENYGYTF.

The chain is built from TRBV4-1 and TRBJ1-5; unclear D gene. Germline V gene lookup returns CDR1 MGHRA and CDR2 YSYEKL. CDR3 length: 16 residues. V was cut by 0 bases and J by 2 bases, with 11 bases left in between. The CDR3 region has the DNA TGCGCCAGCAGCCAAGATTCCGAGGTCGGCAATCAGCCCCAGCATTTT. This sequence encodes CASSQDSEVGNQPQHF.

This clonotype turned up a few times. The gene calls are TRBV18 and TRBJ2-5; 7 bases line up with TRBD1. Germline CDR1 KGHSH, CDR2 LQKENI. The trim removed 1 base at V and 4 bases at J, leaving 0 bases unmatched. The CDR3 runs 13 residues. The CDR3 nucleotides read TGTGCCAGCTCACCACAGGGGGCAGAGACCCAGTACTTC. Protein sequence: CASSPQGAETQYF.

At least ten counts were recorded for this clonotype. The chain has TRBV7-9 and TRBJ1-4; no reliable D call. The length of the CDR3 is 17 residues. Trimming left V 3 bases short and J 5 bases short, with 19 bases between. CDR1 and CDR2 (germline): SEHNR, FQNEAQ (reference sequence). In DNA form, the CDR3 reads TGTGCCAGCAGCTTTACCCCGACGCGTCACGGGAATGAAAAACTGTTTTTT. It is translated as CASSFTPTRHGNEKLFF.

This clonotype turned up a few times. The rearrangement joins TRBV20-1 to TRBJ2-7, with 14 bases fitting TRBD2. There are 20 residues in the CDR3. The ends lost 2 bases at V and 2 bases at J; junction bases unmatched: 17. Germline assignment: CDR1 DFQATT and CDR2 SNEGSKA (reference sequence). CDR3 protein: CSARPNAGTSGSMLPYEQYF. CDR3 bases: TGCAGTGCTAGACCTAACGCTGGGACTAGCGGGAGCATGTTACCCTACGAGCAGTACTTC.

The chain links TRBV28 to TRBJ2-7; TRBD1 aligns across 7 bases. The CDR3 has 15 residues. With V trimmed by 5 bases and J by 5 bases, 12 bases remained unmatched. Looked up from germline, CDR1 is MDHEN and CDR2 is SYDVKM. CDR3 coding DNA: TGTGCCAGCAGTCCATATCCCCGGGACAGCCACGAGCAGTACTTC. It encodes CASSPYPRDSHEQYF. Drawing the rest from reference TRBV28 and TRBJ2-7, the complete variable domain is DVKVTQSSRYLVKRTGEKVFLECVQDMDHENMFWYRQDPGLGLRLIYFSYDVKMKEKGDIPEGYSVSREKKERFSLILESASTNQTSMYLCASSPYPRDSHEQYFGPGTRLTVT.

This chain uses TRBV12-3 or TRBV12-4 with TRBJ1-4; D ambiguous. The CDR3 has 15 amino acids. V lost 2 bases, J lost 3 bases, and 10 bases lay in between. The chain's CDR3 is CASSLHGPANEKLFF. For the CDR3, the DNA is TGTGCCAGCAGTTTACACGGGCCAGCTAATGAAAAACTGTTTTTT.

Worth noting for this clonotype: One junction end disagrees with the germline gene, perhaps due to a read error. The chain combines TRBV4-1 with TRBJ1-2; a weak D match, TRBD1 (6 bases). This CDR3 has 14 residues. Germline-derived CDR1 and CDR2 are MGHRA and YSYEKL. The CDR3 here is CASSQTGRFIGSHF. Here the CDR3 DNA reads TGCGCCAGCAGCCAAACAGGGCGGTTCATTGGCAGTCACTTC.

This chain links TRBV12-3 or TRBV12-4 with TRBJ2-2; D unresolved. V lost 2 bases, J lost 5 bases, and 9 bases lay in between. CDR3 length equals 14 residues. The CDR3 DNA reads TGTGCCAGCAGTTTAAGCCGCAGGACCGGGGAGCTGTTTTTT. It translates to CASSLSRRTGELFF.

V gene TRBV5-8 combines with J gene TRBJ1-2, with TRBD1 as a possible D gene (5 bases). CDR3 length: 13 amino acids. CDR1 SGHTS and CDR2 YDEGEE come from the germline V gene. V lost 0 bases, J lost 8 bases, and 11 bases lay in between. The CDR3 region is CASSLVGGSGYTF. The CDR3 DNA follows: TGTGCCAGCAGCTTGGTGGGGGGTTCAGGCTACACCTTC.

This clonotype has just a few counts. J is TRBJ1-5 and V is TRBV27; 9 bases line up with TRBD1. The CDR3 is 15 residues long. Per germline, CDR1 MNHEY and CDR2 SMNVEV (reference sequence). The V segment lost 5 bases and the J segment 7 bases; nucleotides outside the gene matches: 9. CDR3 coding DNA: TGTGCCAGCAGTCCGGGACAGGGAGTTCGCCAGCCCCAGCATTTT. Residues: CASSPGQGVRQPQHF.

A few counts support this clonotype. The V gene is TRBV4-1, the J gene TRBJ2-5; 7 positions match TRBD1. In germline, CDR1 is MGHRA, CDR2 YSYEKL. CDR3 length: 17 residues. The junction had 12 bases not matched to a gene; V was cut back by 3 bases and J by 2 bases. The CDR3 DNA follows: TGCGCCAGCAGCCATGGGGTCCGGCCGGGACAGCAAGAGACCCAGTACTTC. It translates to CASSHGVRPGQQETQYF.

This chain joins TRBV20-1 and TRBJ2-7, with D perhaps TRBD2 (6 bases). The CDR3 loop spans 15 amino acids. Germline values: CDR1 DFQATT, CDR2 SNEGSKA (reference sequence). Between the trimmed V and J ends, which lost 0 bases and 2 bases, there was a span of 14 bases. CDR3 DNA: TGCAGTGCTAGAGAAGGCTGGGACTCGACCTACGAGCAGTACTTC. Its translation is CSAREGWDSTYEQYF.

Concerning this clonotype: A much larger clonotype is one base distant, so this may be a read error. The chain is built from TRBV7-9 and TRBJ2-1; D uncertain. CDR3 length: 15 amino acids. V lost 7 bases to trimming and J lost 0 bases, with 13 bases between them. Germline CDR1 and CDR2: SEHNR and FQNEAQ (reference sequence). The CDR3 sequence is CASTPGRSSYNEQFF. The CDR3 nucleotides are TGTGCCAGCACCCCTGGGCGGAGCTCCTACAATGAGCAGTTCTTC. The complete variable domain, with remaining parts taken from reference TRBV7-9 and TRBJ2-1, reads DTGVSQNPRHKITKRGQNVTFRCDPISEHNRLYWYRQTLGQGPEFLTYFQNEAQLEKSRLLSDRFSAERPKGSFSTLEIQRTEQGDSAMYLCASTPGRSSYNEQFFGPGTRLTVL.

This clonotype was seen ten or more times. This chain connects TRBV7-2 to TRBJ2-4; maybe TRBD2 (8 bases). The CDR3 consists of 16 residues. Germline CDR1 and CDR2: SGHTA and FQGNSA. The V end lost 5 bases, the J end lost 4 bases, and 18 bases lay between the germline ends. Written as DNA, the CDR3 is TGTGCCAGCAGCCATGAGGGGGCTAGCGGGAAAAACATTCAGTACTTC. Its protein is CASSHEGASGKNIQYF.